These 13 T cell receptor beta chains share one sample of origin, sequenced in a study of blood T cell repertoires in COVID-19. TCRdb's copy holds only in-frame clones and misses some; the assay was immunoSEQ multiplex PCR. The sample carries hundreds of thousands of clones, 88% recorded once. Sequenced material: peripheral blood. The receptors stem from a woman aged 35 to 49 who had recovered from COVID-19.

The gene calls are TRBV30 and TRBJ2-5, with 8 bases that match TRBD2. After removal of 4 bases from V and 1 base from J, the junction contained 5 bases not matched to a gene. Germline CDR1 and CDR2: GTSNPN and SVGIG (reference sequence). This CDR3 contains 14 residues. The CDR3 region is CAWTAGGAQETQYF. CDR3 in DNA: TGTGCCTGGACCGCGGGGGGAGCCCAAGAGACCCAGTACTTC.

The rearrangement joins TRBV19 to TRBJ2-7; 9 nucleotides align to TRBD1. V was pared by 5 bases and J by 5 bases, with 4 bases of the junction left unmatched. CDR3 length: 13 amino acids. CDR1 and CDR2 (germline): LNHDA, SQIVND (reference sequence). Here the CDR3 reads CASSARTGDEQYF. The CDR3 DNA is TGTGCCAGTAGTGCCCGGACAGGGGACGAGCAGTACTTC.

This chain joins TRBV19 and TRBJ1-1; D is ambiguous. This CDR3 spans 12 amino acids. Germline V gene lookup returns CDR1 LNHDA and CDR2 SQIVND (reference sequence). V was cut by 6 bases and J by 5 bases, with 10 bases left in between. CDR3 DNA sequence: TGTGCCAGTAGGGTGCGGGCGACTGAAGCTTTCTTT. This sequence encodes CASRVRATEAFF.

This clone occurred once. This chain uses TRBV3-1 (or the pseudogene TRBV3-2) with TRBJ2-1; the D is unclear. From germline, CDR1 is LGHDT and CDR2 YNNKEL (reference sequence). The CDR3 consists of 12 residues. The V gene lost 4 bases and the J gene lost 9 bases, with 10 bases spanning the gap. CDR3 bases: TGTGCCAGCAGCCGAGGAGTGGGTGAGCAGTTCTTC. Protein: CASSRGVGEQFF.

The chain carries TRBV6-5 and TRBJ1-5; possible D gene TRBD1, 6 bases. The CDR3 has 14 residues. Germline CDR1 is MNHEY and CDR2 is SVGAGI. Trimming stripped 5 bases from V and 6 bases from J, with 14 bases between. CDR3 residues: CASSPRARGQPQHF. The CDR3 region has the DNA TGTGCCAGCAGTCCCCGGGCCAGGGGTCAGCCCCAGCATTTT.

The chain is built from TRBV30 and TRBJ2-1; tentatively, D is TRBD2 (5 bases). Germline CDR1 is GTSNPN and CDR2 is SVGIG (reference sequence). This CDR3 spans 12 amino acids. Trimming removed 4 bases from V and 5 bases from J, with 9 bases in between. In DNA, the CDR3 is TGTGCCTGGAACGGACTCCACAATGAGCAGTTCTTC. It codes for CAWNGLHNEQFF.

On this clone itself: An end of the junction differs from the germline gene, which may be a read error. This chain links TRBV6-2 or TRBV6-3 with TRBJ2-1, with 7 bases that match TRBD1. The CDR3 totals 16 residues. The germline CDR1 and CDR2 sequences are MNHEY and SVGEGT. The CDR3 DNA sequence: TGTGCCAGCAGTTACTCACAGGGGCCCTCCTATAATGAGCAGTTCTTC. It specifies CASSYSQGPSYNEQFF.

The chain joins TRBV4-3 to TRBJ2-1; TRBD2 aligns across 8 bases. V dropped 0 bases and J dropped 12; count of bases not matched to a gene: 25. CDR1 and CDR2 (germline): LGHNA, YSLEER. CDR3 size: 20 residues. The DNA of the CDR3 is TGCGCCAGCAGCCAAGAGGGCCGGTTGCGGTGGGCAGGCCGGGGGGGGGTGCAGTTCTTC. Translated, it gives CASSQEGRLRWAGRGGVQFF.

CDR3 loop: CASRRAGTPYGYTF. In DNA form, the CDR3 reads TGTGCCAGCAGACGGGCCGGGACACCCTATGGCTACACCTTC. This chain uses TRBV27 with TRBJ1-2, with D possibly being TRBD1 (6 bases). This CDR3 region has 14 residues. Germline V gene sequence: CDR1 MNHEY, CDR2 SMNVEV (reference sequence). Trimming took off 6 bases at V and 4 bases at J, with 15 bases between the two ends.

This chain connects TRBV5-1 to TRBJ1-4, with TRBD1 matching over 10 bases. V shed 4 bases and J 6 bases; nucleotides not matched to a gene: 6. The germline V gene has CDR1 SGHRS and CDR2 YFSETQ. There are 15 residues in the CDR3. The CDR3 coding sequence is TGCGCCAGCAGCCAGATGACAGGGGGCGATGAAAAACTGTTTTTT. This sequence encodes CASSQMTGGDEKLFF.

The rearrangement joins TRBV7-9 to TRBJ1-1; D might be TRBD1 (5 bases). This CDR3 region has 14 residues. With 5 bases removed from V and 3 bases from J, the gap between germline ends came to 13 bases. Germline values: CDR1 SEHNR, CDR2 FQNEAQ (reference sequence). The CDR3: CASSPSRGDTEAFF. The CDR3 bases are TGTGCCAGCAGCCCCTCCCGGGGGGACACTGAAGCTTTCTTT.

This clone was observed a few times. This chain uses TRBV6-2 or TRBV6-3 with TRBJ2-7; TRBD2 is a possible D gene (6 bases). This CDR3 contains 15 residues. Trimming left V 6 bases short and J 4 bases short, with 19 bases between. CDR1 MNHEY and CDR2 SVGEGT come from the germline V gene. CDR3 amino acids: CASSPLGRGIYEQYF. The CDR3 coding sequence is TGTGCCAGCAGCCCACTGGGACGGGGGATTTACGAGCAGTACTTC.

The V call is TRBV6-4, the J call TRBJ1-1; no clear D gene. CDR1 and CDR2 (germline): MRHNA, SNTAGT. The CDR3 is 13 amino acids. Trimming left V 6 bases short and J 5 bases short, with 13 bases between. CDR3 nucleotide sequence: TGTGCCAGCAGCCGGGTCCCGGGGACTGAAGCTTTCTTT. Its protein product is CASSRVPGTEAFF.